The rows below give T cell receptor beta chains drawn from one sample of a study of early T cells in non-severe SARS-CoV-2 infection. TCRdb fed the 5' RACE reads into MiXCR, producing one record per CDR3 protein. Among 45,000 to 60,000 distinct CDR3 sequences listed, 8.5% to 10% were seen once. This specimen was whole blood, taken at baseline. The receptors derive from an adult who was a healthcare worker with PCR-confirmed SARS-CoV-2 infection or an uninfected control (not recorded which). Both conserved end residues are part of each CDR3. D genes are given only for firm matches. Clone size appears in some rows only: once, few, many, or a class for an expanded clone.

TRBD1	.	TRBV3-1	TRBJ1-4	TGTGCCAGCAGCCAAGAAATCTTCTGGGACAGATCCCTGTGGATGGGCGAAAAACTGTTTTTT	CASSQEIFWDRSLWMGEKLFF
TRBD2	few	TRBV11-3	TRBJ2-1	TGTGCCAGCAGCTTTAGCGGGAGGGCCAATGAGCAGTTCTTC	CASSFSGRANEQFF
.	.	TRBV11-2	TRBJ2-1	TGTGCCAGCAGCTTGCCTAATAGGCAAAATGAGCAGTTCTTC	CASSLPNRQNEQFF
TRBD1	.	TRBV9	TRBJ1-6	TGTGCCAGCAGCGTTGGGACAGGCCCCGAGGGCCTCCACTTT	CASSVGTGPEGLHF
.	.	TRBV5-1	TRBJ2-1	TGCGCCAGCAGCTTGACAGCTTCATCCTACAATGAGCAGTTCTTC	CASSLTASSYNEQFF
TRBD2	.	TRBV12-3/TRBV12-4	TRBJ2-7	TGTGCCAGCAGTTTAGGCGGCGGGAGGACCTCCTACGAGCAGTACTTC	CASSLGGGRTSYEQYF
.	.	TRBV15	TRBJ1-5	TGTGCCACCAGCAGAGATTATGGAGGGTGGGGCAATCAGCCCCAGCATTTT	CATSRDYGGWGNQPQHF
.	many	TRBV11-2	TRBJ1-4	TGTGCCAGCAGCTTACCCAGAGGACGAAATGAAAAACTGTTTTTT	CASSLPRGRNEKLFF
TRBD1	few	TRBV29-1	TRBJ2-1	TGCAGCGTGCGGACAGGGGGGACCTACAATGAGCAGTTCTTC	CSVRTGGTYNEQFF
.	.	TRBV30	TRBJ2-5	TGTGCCTGGAGAGAAGAGACCCAGTACTTC	CAWREETQYF
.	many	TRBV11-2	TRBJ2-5	TGTGCCAGCAGTTTCCAAGAGACCCAGTACTTC	CASSFQETQYF
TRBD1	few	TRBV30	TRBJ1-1	TGTGCCTGGAGTACCGGGACAGGACAAACTGAAGCTTTCTTT	CAWSTGTGQTEAFF
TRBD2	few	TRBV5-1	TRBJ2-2	TGCGCCAGCAGCAACAGGACTAGCGGGCCCGGAGAGCTGTTTTTT	CASSNRTSGPGELFF
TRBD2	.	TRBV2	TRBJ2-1	TGTGCCAGCAGTAGGGTAGCGGGAGGGCTGTACAATGAGCAGTTCTTC	CASSRVAGGLYNEQFF
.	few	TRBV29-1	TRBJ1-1	TGCAGCGCCGGCCTACAGGGGAACACTGAAGCTTTCTTT	CSAGLQGNTEAFF
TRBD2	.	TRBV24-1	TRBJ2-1	TGTGCCACCAGTGATTCTGGGACTAGCGGGGTAAAGTTCTTC	CATSDSGTSGVKFF
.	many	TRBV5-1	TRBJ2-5	TGCGCCAGCAGCTTGGGTTCGGGGGCAGAGACCCAGTACTTC	CASSLGSGAETQYF
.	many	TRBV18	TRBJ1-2	TGTGCCAGCTCACCACCGGGGGAGTATGGCTACACCTTC	CASSPPGEYGYTF
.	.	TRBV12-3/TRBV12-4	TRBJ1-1	TGTGCCAGCAGTTTTGGGGAGCCCACTGAAGCTTTCTTT	CASSFGEPTEAFF
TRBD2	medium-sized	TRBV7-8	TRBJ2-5	TGTGCCAGCAGCCGACTCCCAGCGGGGACTGTCAGCGGAGAGACCCAGTACTTC	CASSRLPAGTVSGETQYF
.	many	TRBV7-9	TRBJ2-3	TGTGCCAGCAGCAACCCTGGACAGCTTGGTTCAGATACGCAGTATTTT	CASSNPGQLGSDTQYF
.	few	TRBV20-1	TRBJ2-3	TGCAGTGCTAGATCCCCCACAGATACGCAGTATTTT	CSARSPTDTQYF
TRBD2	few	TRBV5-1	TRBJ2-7	TGCGCCAGCAGCTTGGATGGACTAGCGGAGCAGTACTTC	CASSLDGLAEQYF
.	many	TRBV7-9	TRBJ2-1	TGTGCCAGCAGCTCTGGGACTGGCTACAATGAGCAGTTCTTC	CASSSGTGYNEQFF
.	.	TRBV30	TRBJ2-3	TGTGCCTGGAGTGTATTTGCTGCGAGCGAGACGCAGTATTTT	CAWSVFAASETQYF
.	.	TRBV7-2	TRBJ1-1	TGTGCCAGCAGCCTAGACCTTCCCGGGACACCGACACACACTGAAGCTTTCTTT	CASSLDLPGTPTHTEAFF
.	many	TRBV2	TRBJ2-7	TGTGCCAGCAGTGAAAGCCGCAAGCAGTACTTC	CASSESRKQYF
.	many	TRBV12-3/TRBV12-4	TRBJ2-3	TGTGCCAGCAGCTTTGACCTAAGAAGGGATACGCAGTATTTT	CASSFDLRRDTQYF
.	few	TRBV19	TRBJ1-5	TGTGCCAGTGGGTACTCGGGGAATCAGCCCCAGCATTTT	CASGYSGNQPQHF